Sequencing of this T cell receptor (beta chain) was carried out in a study of cytomegalovirus exposure and HLA in healthy donors. Study-wide points: Specificity of three CMV-associated chains for CMV antigens was verified in vitro.

60 Vbeta and 13 Jbeta primers were used in PCR. The table came from immunoSEQ multiplex PCR; TCRdb's copy has only in-frame clones and leaves some out. The table has roughly 240,000 clones, more than 75% seen once; the top ten hold 5.4%. At sampling all donors were nominally healthy, likely with unrecorded immune exposures. About this clone itself: Its antigen is not identified.

The V segment lost 5 bases and the J segment 0 bases; nucleotides outside the gene matches: 4. The germline V gene encodes CDR1 SNHLY and CDR2 FYNNEI. The CDR3 runs to 16 residues. Material for sequencing was PBMCs. This clonotype was sampled from a woman in her forties in good health and CMV-seropositive. The gene calls are TRBV2 and TRBJ2-2; 9 bases are shared with TRBD2. CDR3 in DNA: TGTGCCAGCAGTTACCTAGCGGGGACGAACACCGGGGAGCTGTTTTTT. Encoded protein: CASSYLAGTNTGELFF. The variable domain in full, with the rest retrieved from reference TRBV2 and TRBJ2-2, is EPEVTQTPSHQVTQMGQEVILRCVPISNHLYFYWYRQILGQKVEFLVSFYNNEISEKSEIFDDQFSVERPDGSNFTLKIRSTKLEDSAMYFCASSYLAGTNTGELFFGEGSRLTVL.